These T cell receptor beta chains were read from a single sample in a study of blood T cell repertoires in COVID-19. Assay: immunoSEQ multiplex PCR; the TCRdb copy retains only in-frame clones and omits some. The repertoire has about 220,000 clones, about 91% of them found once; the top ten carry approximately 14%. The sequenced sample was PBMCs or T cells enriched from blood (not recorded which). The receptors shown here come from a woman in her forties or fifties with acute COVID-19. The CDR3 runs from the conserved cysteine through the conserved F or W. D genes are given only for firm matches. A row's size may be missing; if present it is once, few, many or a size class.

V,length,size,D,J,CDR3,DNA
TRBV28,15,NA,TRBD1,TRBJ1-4,CASSPWDRTNEKLFF,TGTGCCAGCAGTCCCTGGGACAGAACTAATGAAAAACTGTTTTTT
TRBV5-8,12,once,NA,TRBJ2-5,CASSLYPETQYF,TGTGCCAGCAGCTTGTATCCTGAGACCCAGTACTTC
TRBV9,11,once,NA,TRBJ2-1,CASSVPGEQFF,TGTGCCAGCAGCGTACCGGGTGAGCAGTTCTTC
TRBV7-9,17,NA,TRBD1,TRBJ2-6,CASSSNRGRTGANVLTF,TGTGCCAGCAGCTCGAACAGGGGACGGACTGGGGCCAACGTCCTGACTTTC
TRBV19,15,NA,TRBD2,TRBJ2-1,CASRRLAGGPNEQFF,TGTGCCAGTAGGAGACTAGCGGGAGGACCGAATGAGCAGTTCTTC
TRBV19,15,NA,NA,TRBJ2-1,CASSKEGRPWNEQFF,TGTGCCAGTAGTAAGGAGGGCCGTCCTTGGAATGAGCAGTTCTTC
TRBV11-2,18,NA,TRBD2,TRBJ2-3,CASNKLAGAPGLTDTQYF,TGTGCCAGCAACAAACTAGCGGGAGCTCCGGGCTTAACAGATACGCAGTATTTT
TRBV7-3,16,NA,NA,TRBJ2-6,CASSLTSGSGANVLTF,TGTGCCAGCAGCTTAACCTCAGGTTCTGGGGCCAACGTCCTGACTTTC
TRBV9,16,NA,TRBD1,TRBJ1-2,CASSVDRDRALHGYTF,TGTGCCAGCAGCGTAGATAGGGACAGGGCCCTTCATGGCTACACCTTC
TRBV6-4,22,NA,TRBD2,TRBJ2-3,CASSDSRRGNSGRGGSTDTQYF,TGTGCCAGCAGTGACTCGAGGCGAGGGAATAGCGGGAGAGGGGGTAGCACAGATACGCAGTATTTT
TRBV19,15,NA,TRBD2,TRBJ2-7,CASSTRTSGSYEQYF,TGTGCCAGTAGTACCCGGACTAGCGGGAGCTACGAGCAGTACTTC
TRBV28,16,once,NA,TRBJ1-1,CASSFVHSSSNTEAFF,TGTGCCAGCAGTTTTGTCCACAGTTCGTCTAACACTGAAGCTTTCTTT
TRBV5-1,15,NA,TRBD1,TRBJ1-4,CASSLATGVNEKLFF,TGCGCCAGCAGCTTGGCGACAGGGGTTAATGAAAAACTGTTTTTT
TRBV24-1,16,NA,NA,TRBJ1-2,CATSDLSENTNYGYTF,TGTGCCACCAGTGACCTTTCAGAAAACACAAACTATGGCTACACCTTC
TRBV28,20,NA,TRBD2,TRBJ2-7,CASNSPQLGRAGESFYEQYF,TGTGCCAGCAACTCCCCACAACTAGGGAGGGCGGGCGAAAGCTTCTACGAGCAGTACTTC
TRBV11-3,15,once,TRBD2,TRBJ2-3,CASSPGEGSTDTQYF,TGTGCCAGCAGCCCTGGGGAGGGAAGCACAGATACGCAGTATTTT
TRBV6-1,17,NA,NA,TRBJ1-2,CASSEFPVGGADYGYTF,TGTGCCAGCAGTGAGTTCCCCGTGGGAGGGGCGGACTATGGCTACACCTTC
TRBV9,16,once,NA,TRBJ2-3,CASSVGQGGSTDTQYF,TGTGCCAGCAGCGTAGGACAGGGAGGTTCCACAGATACGCAGTATTTT
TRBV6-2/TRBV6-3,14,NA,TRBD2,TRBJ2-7,CASSRGLAGEAQYF,TGTGCCAGCAGTCGCGGACTAGCGGGAGAAGCGCAGTACTTC
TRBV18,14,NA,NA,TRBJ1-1,CASSPDRLNTEAFF,TGTGCCAGCTCTCCTGACAGATTGAACACTGAAGCTTTCTTT
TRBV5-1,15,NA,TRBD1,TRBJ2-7,CASSLGQGASYEQYF,TGCGCCAGCAGCTTGGGACAGGGGGCCTCCTACGAGCAGTACTTC
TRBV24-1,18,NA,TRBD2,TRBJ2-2,CATSDFWETSGSFGELFF,TGTGCCACCAGTGATTTCTGGGAGACTAGCGGGAGCTTCGGGGAGCTGTTTTTT
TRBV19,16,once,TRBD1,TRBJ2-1,CASSSWTGRSLNEQFF,TGTGCCAGTAGTTCATGGACAGGGAGATCCCTCAATGAGCAGTTCTTC
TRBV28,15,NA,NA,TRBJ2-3,CASSRKTSERDTQYF,TGTGCCAGCAGTCGAAAGACTAGTGAGAGAGATACGCAGTATTTT
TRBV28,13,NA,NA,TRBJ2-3,CASKDSSTDTQYF,TGTGCCAGTAAGGACAGTAGCACAGATACGCAGTATTTT
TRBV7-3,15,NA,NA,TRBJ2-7,CASSLTGSTFPEQYF,TGTGCCAGCAGCTTAACGGGCAGCACGTTCCCCGAGCAGTACTTC
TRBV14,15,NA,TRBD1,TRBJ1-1,CASSQITGGGTEAFF,TGTGCCAGCAGCCAGATTACAGGGGGAGGCACTGAAGCTTTCTTT
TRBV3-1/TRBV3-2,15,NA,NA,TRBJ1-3,CASPGGRPSGNTIYF,TGTGCCAGTCCAGGAGGCAGACCCTCTGGAAACACCATATATTTT
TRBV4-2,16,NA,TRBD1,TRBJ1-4,CASSLSGQGAGEKLFF,TGTGCCAGCAGCCTTTCGGGGCAGGGGGCGGGGGAAAAACTGTTTTTT
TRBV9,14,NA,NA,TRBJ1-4,CASSVAAGNEKLFF,TGTGCCAGCAGCGTAGCGGCAGGGAATGAAAAACTGTTTTTT
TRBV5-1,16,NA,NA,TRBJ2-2,CASSSALRVGAGELFF,TGCGCCAGCAGCTCCGCTCTACGGGTGGGAGCCGGGGAGCTGTTTTTT
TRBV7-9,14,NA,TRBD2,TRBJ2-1,CAGEREWSGNEQFF,TGTGCCGGAGAGCGGGAGTGGTCAGGCAATGAGCAGTTCTTC
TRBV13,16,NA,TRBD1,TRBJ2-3,CASSSDRDRGSDTQYF,TGTGCCAGCAGCTCCGACCGGGACAGGGGTTCAGATACGCAGTATTTT
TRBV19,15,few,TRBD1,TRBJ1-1,CASSPGDSPWGEAFF,TGTGCCAGTAGTCCGGGGGACAGCCCTTGGGGTGAAGCTTTCTTT
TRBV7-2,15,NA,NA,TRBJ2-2,CASSFGTLNTGELFF,TGTGCCAGCAGCTTCGGGACTCTGAACACCGGGGAGCTGTTTTTT
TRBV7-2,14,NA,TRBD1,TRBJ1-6,CASSFKTGGSPLHF,TGTGCCAGCAGCTTTAAGACAGGGGGATCACCCCTCCACTTT
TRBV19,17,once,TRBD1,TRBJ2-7,CASSILPGQGTSYEQYF,TGTGCCAGTAGTATATTACCTGGACAGGGGACATCCTACGAGCAGTACTTC